These 17 T cell receptor beta chains were sequenced from one sample in a study of blood T cells in healthy people across ages. Primed by a sample-barcoded 5' primer and a J-beta primer mix, a second PCR proceeded for 7 to 11 cycles. Via MiXCR, TCRdb re-called the 5' RACE reads, giving one row per CDR3 protein. The sample comprises a few hundred thousand distinct CDR3 sequences, roughly 29% of which are singletons, and around a sixth rests with the top ten. The sample taken for sequencing was blood. The source is a woman aged 70-85 years in good health.

As regards this clonotype: This CDR3 fails to terminate in the conserved phenylalanine or tryptophan, so it likely reflects a read error. The gene calls are TRBV7-8 and TRBJ1-1, with no clear D. CDR3 length: 14 residues. V lost 8 bases, J lost 4 bases, and 17 bases lay in between. CDR1 is SGHVS and CDR2 is FQNEAQ in the germline V gene. CDR3 amino acids: CASSLDLRATEAFL. The CDR3 DNA is TGTGCCAGCTCATTGGACCTGAGGGCCACTGAAGCTTTCTTG.

V is TRBV7-4 and J is TRBJ1-2; 7 nucleotides line up with TRBD1. The CDR3 sequence is 15 residues long. Trimming at V came to 3 bases and at J to 3 bases, leaving 7 bases not matched to a gene. The V gene's germline CDR1 is SGHVT and CDR2 SQSDAQ. CDR3 bases: TGTGCCAGCAGCTTTGACGGGACAGCTTACTATGGCTACACCTTC. Protein: CASSFDGTAYYGYTF. Using reference TRBV7-4 and TRBJ1-2 for the parts outside the CDR3, the full variable domain is GAGVSQSPRYKVAKRGRDVALRCDSISGHVTLYWYRQTLGQGSEVLTYSQSDAQRDKSGRPSGRFSAERPERSVSTLKIQRTEQGDSAVYLCASSFDGTAYYGYTFGSGTRLTVV.

This chain joins TRBV7-9 and TRBJ2-1; 13 positions match TRBD2. The germline CDR1 and CDR2 sequences are SEHNR and FQNEAQ (reference sequence). This CDR3 comprises 16 residues. V was clipped by 7 bases and J by 9 bases; unmatched bases: 12. CDR3 sequence: CASTSRGTSGVIEQFF. The CDR3 DNA is TGTGCCAGCACCTCTCGGGGGACTAGCGGGGTTATTGAGCAGTTCTTC.

In this sample, this clonotype turned up a few times. CDR3 sequence reads: CASQATSGGQETQYF. The CDR3 coding sequence is TGTGCCAGCCAGGCCACTAGCGGGGGGCAAGAGACCCAGTACTTC. The rearrangement joins TRBV6-6 to TRBJ2-5, with 12 nucleotides matching TRBD2. V was clipped by 8 bases and J by 2 bases; unmatched bases: 6. This CDR3 has 15 residues. Germline lookup yields CDR1 MNHNY and CDR2 SVGAGI (reference sequence).

The J gene is TRBJ2-5, the V gene TRBV20-1; D possibly corresponds to TRBD2 (6 bases). Germline V gene data show CDR1 as DFQATT and CDR2 as SNEGSKA (reference sequence). The CDR3 is made up of 14 amino acids. Trimming removed 3 bases at V and 5 bases at J, with 16 bases between. This chain's CDR3 is CSARETRIRETQYF. The DNA for the CDR3 is TGCAGTGCTAGGGAGACTAGAATTAGGGAGACCCAGTACTTC.

The chain links TRBV7-8 to TRBJ2-5; 9 bases fit TRBD1. The closer fit of TRBJ2-7 to the DNA end suggests the J call may be wrong. CDR1 and CDR2 from the germline V gene are SGHVS and FQNEAQ. The CDR3 sequence is 15 residues long. The CDR3 region is CASSQGGQGEYEQYF. As DNA, the CDR3 is TGTGCCAGCTCACAAGGGGGACAGGGTGAATACGAGCAGTACTTC.

This chain uses TRBV6-1 with TRBJ2-5, with D maybe TRBD2 (5 bases). In germline, CDR1 is MNHNS, CDR2 SASEGT. CDR3 length: 18 residues. The V end lost 3 bases, the J end lost 1 base, and 21 bases lay between the germline ends. DNA for the CDR3: TGTGCCAGCAGTGATTACATGGGCCATCGCGGGTCCCAAGAGACCCAGTACTTC. Translation: CASSDYMGHRGSQETQYF.

Regarding this clonotype: A much bigger clone sits one base away, suggesting this may be a read error. The chain employs TRBV5-1 and TRBJ2-3, with unresolved D. CDR3 length: 17 amino acids. V was clipped by 0 bases and J by 0 bases, with 14 bases between them. Germline V gives CDR1 SGHRS, CDR2 YFSETQ. CDR3 DNA: TGCGCCAGCAGCTTGGGACTGGGGTTAACTAGCACAGATACGCAGTATTTT. Translating it yields CASSLGLGLTSTDTQYF.

Points on this clonotype: A read error is likely, as this CDR3 ends without the conserved phenylalanine or tryptophan. The chain carries TRBV6-6 and TRBJ1-1; D is unresolved. This CDR3 is built from 15 residues. The germline CDR1 and CDR2 sequences are MNHNY and SVGAGI (reference sequence). V lost 0 bases and J lost 8, with 16 bases in between. The CDR3 bases are TGTGCCAGCAGTTACTCGAAACGGGGTTCGAGGGAAGCTTTCTCT. Its protein is CASSYSKRGSREAFS.

This sequence joins TRBV9 and TRBJ2-1, with 7 bases aligning to TRBD2. This CDR3 spans 15 amino acids. The V segment lost 4 bases and the J segment 4 bases; nucleotides outside the gene matches: 8. CDR1 and CDR2 (germline): SGDLS, YYNGEE. CDR3 DNA: TGTGCCAGCAGCCCCAAATGGGGGGGGTACAATGAGCAGTTCTTC. Translation: CASSPKWGGYNEQFF.

The table lists this clonotype with a few counts. The V gene is TRBV12-3 or TRBV12-4, the J gene TRBJ1-1; 9 bases agree with TRBD1. V was pared by 2 bases and J by 11 bases, with 9 bases of the junction left unmatched. This CDR3 is 14 amino acids long. CDR3 in DNA: TGTGCCAGCAGTTTATCTTGGGGACAGGGAGTGGCTTTCTTT. This gives the protein CASSLSWGQGVAFF.

Only a few counts were recorded for this clonotype. The chain is built from TRBV11-2 and TRBJ2-3; possibly TRBD1 for D (5 bases). Germline V lookup: CDR1 SGHAT, CDR2 FQNNGV. V lost 2 bases and J lost 2, with 11 bases in between. The CDR3 has 15 residues. In DNA form, the CDR3 reads TGTGCCAGCAGCTTATCAGGGCAGATCACAGATACGCAGTATTTT. This translates into CASSLSGQITDTQYF.

The sample holds many counts of this clonotype. The chain combines TRBV5-1 with TRBJ2-7, with D uncertain. The CDR3 runs to 12 residues. Germline V gene data show CDR1 as SGHRS and CDR2 as YFSETQ. V lost 4 bases to trimming and J lost 4 bases, with 9 bases between them. Written as DNA, the CDR3 is TGCGCCAGCAGCACGGGTGCTTACGAGCAGTACTTC. This gives the protein CASSTGAYEQYF.

This clonotype was detected only a few times. One junction end disagrees with the germline gene, perhaps due to a read error. The V and J genes are TRBV5-1 and TRBJ2-7, with 8 bases lining up with TRBD1. The germline V gene encodes CDR1 SGHRS and CDR2 YFSETQ. The CDR3 loop spans 14 amino acids. CDR3: CANSASGGSYEQYF. CDR3 DNA sequence: TGCGCCAACAGCGCTTCAGGGGGCAGCTACGAGCAGTACTTC.

The chain is built from TRBV27 and TRBJ2-7; weak D call: TRBD1 (5 bases). V gave up 5 bases and J gave up 8 bases, with 13 bases separating them. CDR1 is MNHEY and CDR2 is SMNVEV in the germline V gene (reference sequence). The CDR3 length is 12 residues. CDR3 DNA: TGTGCCAGCAGTCCGACAGATGGTAAGCAGTACTTC. Translation gives CASSPTDGKQYF.

The table lists this clonotype with many counts. The V call is TRBV7-9, the J call TRBJ2-5; possible D gene TRBD2, 6 bases. This CDR3 is 14 amino acids long. Looked up from germline, CDR1 is SEHNR and CDR2 is FQNEAQ (reference sequence). V lost 1 base and J lost 1, with 7 bases in between. CDR3 loop: CASSLVGGQETQYF. The CDR3 nucleotides read TGTGCCAGCAGCTTAGTGGGGGGCCAAGAGACCCAGTACTTC.

The chain has TRBV3-1 and TRBJ1-2; a weak D match, TRBD1 (6 bases). From germline, CDR1 is LGHDT and CDR2 YNNKEL (reference sequence). This CDR3 spans 14 amino acids. With 4 bases removed from V and 4 bases from J, the gap between germline ends came to 13 bases. The CDR3 coding sequence is TGTGCCAGCAGCCGTCGAGGACAGCCCTATGGCTACACCTTC. Encoded protein: CASSRRGQPYGYTF.